Below, one T cell receptor beta chain is given with its context. The antigen remains unidentified. The CDR3 has 12 amino acids. From germline, CDR1 is LNHNV and CDR2 YYDKDF (reference sequence). With 9 bases removed from V and 5 bases from J, the gap between germline ends came to 13 bases. The data were obtained in a study of T cells in localized non-small cell lung cancer. General study findings and limits: Tumor showed lower T cell clonality than uninvolved adjacent lung, where it was highest. Median detection of top 100 tumor clones in adjacent lung was roughly 61 clones. Blood T cell density predicted longer survival; adjacent-lung clonality, shorter.

The method was immunoSEQ multiplex PCR; TCRdb's version includes in-frame clones alone and lacks a portion of them. This repertoire shows under 65,000 clones, 85% to 90% found once; its top ten account for 22%. The sequence came from a man aged 35-69 years with stage I squamous cell lung carcinoma. This material consisted of peripheral blood, taken before any cancer treatment. The chain combines TRBV15 with TRBJ2-5, with D unresolved. The CDR3 protein is CATQIPGETQYF. DNA for the CDR3: TGTGCCACTCAAATACCTGGGGAGACCCAGTACTTC.